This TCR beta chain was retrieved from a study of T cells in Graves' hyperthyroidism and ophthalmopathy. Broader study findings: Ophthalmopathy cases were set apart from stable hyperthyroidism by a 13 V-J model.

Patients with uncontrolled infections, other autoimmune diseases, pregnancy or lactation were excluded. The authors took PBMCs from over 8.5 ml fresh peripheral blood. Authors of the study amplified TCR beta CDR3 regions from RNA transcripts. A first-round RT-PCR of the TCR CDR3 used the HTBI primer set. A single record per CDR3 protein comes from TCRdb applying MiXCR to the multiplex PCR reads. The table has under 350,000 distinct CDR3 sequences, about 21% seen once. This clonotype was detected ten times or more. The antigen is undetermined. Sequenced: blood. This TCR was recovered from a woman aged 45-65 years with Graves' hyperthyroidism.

CDR3 nucleotide sequence: TGTGCCAGCAGCTTAGCGGGGGCTAAAGAGACCCAGTACTTC. It yields the protein CASSLAGAKETQYF. This chain joins TRBV7-2 and TRBJ2-5, with TRBD1 as a possible D gene (6 bases). The CDR3 is 14 residues long. The germline V gene encodes CDR1 SGHTA and CDR2 FQGNSA. V shed 0 bases and J shed 3 bases, with 8 bases lying between them. The entire variable domain, with the rest obtained from reference TRBV7-2 and TRBJ2-5, is as follows: GAGVSQSPSNKVTEKGKDVELRCDPISGHTALYWYRQSLGQGLEFLIYFQGNSAPDKSGLPSDRFSAERTGGSVSTLTIQRTQQEDSAVYLCASSLAGAKETQYFGPGTRLLVL.